This T cell receptor (beta chain) was profiled in a study of tumor-infiltrating lymphocytes in oesophageal squamous cell carcinoma. V lost 3 bases to trimming and J lost 11 bases, with 22 bases between them. The CDR3 runs to 15 residues. Per the germline V gene, CDR1 is SGHTA and CDR2 is FQGNSA. This clonotype is a singleton in its sample. Each CDR3 protein gets one entry after TCRdb re-called the PCR reads with MiXCR. Of under 20,000 distinct CDR3 sequences listed, 35% to 45% are singletons. The sequenced material came from normal esophageal tissue next to the tumor. The receptor comes from a female donor with esophageal squamous cell carcinoma. J is TRBJ2-5 and V is TRBV7-2; D ambiguous. The DNA of the CDR3 is TGTGCCAGCAGCTTCAGCTTTCAGAGCACAGATACGCAGTACTTC. Its translation is CASSFSFQSTDTQYF.